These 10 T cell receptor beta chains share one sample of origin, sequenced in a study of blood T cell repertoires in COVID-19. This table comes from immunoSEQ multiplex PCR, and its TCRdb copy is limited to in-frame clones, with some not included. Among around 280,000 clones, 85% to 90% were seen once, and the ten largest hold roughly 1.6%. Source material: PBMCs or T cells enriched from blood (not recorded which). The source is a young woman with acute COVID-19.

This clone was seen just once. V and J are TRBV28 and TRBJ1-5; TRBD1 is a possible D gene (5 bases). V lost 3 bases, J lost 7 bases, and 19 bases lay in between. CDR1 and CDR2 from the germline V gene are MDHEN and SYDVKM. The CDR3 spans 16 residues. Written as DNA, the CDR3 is TGTGCCAGCAGTTTCCACCCCGGGGGTGGAGGGCAGCCCCAGCATTTT. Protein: CASSFHPGGGGQPQHF.

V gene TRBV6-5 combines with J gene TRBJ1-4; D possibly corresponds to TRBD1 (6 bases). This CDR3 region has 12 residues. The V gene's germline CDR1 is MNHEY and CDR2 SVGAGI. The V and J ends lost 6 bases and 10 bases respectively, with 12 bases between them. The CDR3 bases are TGTGCCAGCAGGTACAGGGAGGGAAAACTGTTTTTT. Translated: CASRYREGKLFF.

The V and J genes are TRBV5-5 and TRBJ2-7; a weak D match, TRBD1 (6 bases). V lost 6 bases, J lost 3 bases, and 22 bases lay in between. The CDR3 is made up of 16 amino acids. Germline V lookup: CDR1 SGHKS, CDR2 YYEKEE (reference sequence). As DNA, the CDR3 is TGTGCCAGCATGCCGACGGATGACAGGCCTTTCTACGAGCAGTACTTC. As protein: CASMPTDDRPFYEQYF. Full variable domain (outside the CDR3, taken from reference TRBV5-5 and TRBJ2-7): DAGVTQSPTHLIKTRGQQVTLRCSPISGHKSVSWYQQVLGQGPQFIFQYYEKEERGRGNFPDRFSARQFPNYSSELNVNALLLGDSALYLCASMPTDDRPFYEQYFGPGTRLTVT.

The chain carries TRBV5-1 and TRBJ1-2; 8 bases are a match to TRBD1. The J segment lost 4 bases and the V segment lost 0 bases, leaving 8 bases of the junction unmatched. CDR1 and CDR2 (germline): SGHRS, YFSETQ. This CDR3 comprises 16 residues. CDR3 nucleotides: TGCGCCAGCAGCTTGGGGGGGACAGGACGAATCTATGGCTACACCTTC. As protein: CASSLGGTGRIYGYTF.

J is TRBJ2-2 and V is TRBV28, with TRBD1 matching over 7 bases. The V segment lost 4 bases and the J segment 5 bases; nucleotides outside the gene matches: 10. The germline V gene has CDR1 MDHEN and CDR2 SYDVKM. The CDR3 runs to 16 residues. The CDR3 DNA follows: TGTGCCAGCAGTTCCACAGGGGCCTTTCGTACCGGGGAGCTGTTTTTT. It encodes CASSSTGAFRTGELFF.

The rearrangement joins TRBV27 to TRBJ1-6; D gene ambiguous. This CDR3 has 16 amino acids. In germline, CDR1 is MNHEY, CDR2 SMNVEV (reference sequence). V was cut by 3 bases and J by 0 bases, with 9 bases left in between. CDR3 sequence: CASSLVGNSYNSPLHF. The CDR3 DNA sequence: TGTGCCAGCAGTTTGGTTGGCAACTCCTATAATTCACCCCTCCACTTT.

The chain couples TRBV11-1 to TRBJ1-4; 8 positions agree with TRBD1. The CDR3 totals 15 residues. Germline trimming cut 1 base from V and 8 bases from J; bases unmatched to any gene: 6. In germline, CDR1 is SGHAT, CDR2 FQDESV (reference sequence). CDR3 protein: CASSLGAGGAEKLFF. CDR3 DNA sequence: TGTGCCAGCAGCTTAGGAGCAGGGGGCGCGGAAAAACTGTTTTTT.

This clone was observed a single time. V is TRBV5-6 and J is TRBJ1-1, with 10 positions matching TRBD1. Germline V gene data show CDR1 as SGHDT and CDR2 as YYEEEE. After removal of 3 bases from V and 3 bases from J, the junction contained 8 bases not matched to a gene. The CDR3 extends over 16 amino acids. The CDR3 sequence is CASSWDRGRVYTEAFF. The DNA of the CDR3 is TGTGCCAGCAGCTGGGACAGGGGTAGGGTGTACACTGAAGCTTTCTTT.

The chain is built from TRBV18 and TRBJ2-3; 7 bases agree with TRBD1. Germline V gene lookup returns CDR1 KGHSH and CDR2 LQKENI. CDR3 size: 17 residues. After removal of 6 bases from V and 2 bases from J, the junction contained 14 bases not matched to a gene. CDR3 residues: CASSPPRTGGFTDTQYF. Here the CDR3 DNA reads TGTGCCAGCTCTCCGCCTAGGACAGGTGGATTCACAGATACGCAGTATTTT.

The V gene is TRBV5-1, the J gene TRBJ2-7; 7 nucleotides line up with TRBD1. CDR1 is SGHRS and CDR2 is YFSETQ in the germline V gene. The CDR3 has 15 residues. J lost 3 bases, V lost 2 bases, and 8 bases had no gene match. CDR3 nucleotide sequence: TGCGCCAGCAGCTTCACTGGGACAGCAGACTACGAGCAGTACTTC. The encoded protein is CASSFTGTADYEQYF.